This note documents a single T cell receptor (beta chain) sequence. The data stem from a study of shared clonotypes between healthy human individuals. Naive CD4+ cells were CD45RA-selected; the remaining cells were memory. Profiling relied on immunoSEQ multiplex PCR, and the TCRdb table lists in-frame clones only, not all of them. The top ten hold under 0.45% of the sample, which has 2 million to 2.5 million clones, over 85% seen once. The junction had 8 bases not matched to a gene; V was cut back by 2 bases and J by 3 bases. Germline CDR1 reads SGDLS; CDR2 reads YYNGEE. The CDR3 contains 16 residues.

The V gene is TRBV9, the J gene TRBJ1-2, with 9 bases fitting TRBD1. Sequenced: naive CD4+ T cells from PBMCs. Sample subset: CD45RA+ positively selected. The clonotype was recovered from a man between 18 and 29 years old in good health. Some clones in this sample may be carry-over from other donors' samples. This CDR3 is CASSVMAQGADYGYTF. For the CDR3, the DNA is TGTGCCAGCAGCGTCATGGCACAGGGGGCGGACTATGGCTACACCTTC.